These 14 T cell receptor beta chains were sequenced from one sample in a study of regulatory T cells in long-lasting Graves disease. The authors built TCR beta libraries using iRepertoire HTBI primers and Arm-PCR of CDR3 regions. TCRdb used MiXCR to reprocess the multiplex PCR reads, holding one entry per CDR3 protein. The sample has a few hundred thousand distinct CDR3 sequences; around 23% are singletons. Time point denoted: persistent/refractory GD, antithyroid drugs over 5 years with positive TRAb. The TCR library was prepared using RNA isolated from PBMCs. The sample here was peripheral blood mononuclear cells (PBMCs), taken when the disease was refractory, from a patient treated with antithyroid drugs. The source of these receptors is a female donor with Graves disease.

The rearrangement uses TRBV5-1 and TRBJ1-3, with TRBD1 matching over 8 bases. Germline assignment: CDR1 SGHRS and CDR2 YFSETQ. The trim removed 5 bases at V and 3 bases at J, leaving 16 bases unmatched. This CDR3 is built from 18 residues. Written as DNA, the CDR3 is TGCGCCAGCAGGCCGACCGGGACAGGCCTACGTCGTGGAAACACCATATATTTT. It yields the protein CASRPTGTGLRRGNTIYF.

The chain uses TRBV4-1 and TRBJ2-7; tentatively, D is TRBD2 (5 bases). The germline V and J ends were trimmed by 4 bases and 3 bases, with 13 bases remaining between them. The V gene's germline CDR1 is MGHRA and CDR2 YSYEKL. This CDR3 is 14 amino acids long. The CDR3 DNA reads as TGCGCCAGCAGCCGTGAACTAGTAGACTACGAGCAGTACTTC. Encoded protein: CASSRELVDYEQYF.

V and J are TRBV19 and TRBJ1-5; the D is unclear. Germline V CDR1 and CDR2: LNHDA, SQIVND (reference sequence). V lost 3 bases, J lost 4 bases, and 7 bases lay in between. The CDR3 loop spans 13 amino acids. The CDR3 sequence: CASSIKANQPQHF. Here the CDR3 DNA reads TGTGCCAGTAGTATTAAGGCTAATCAGCCCCAGCATTTT.

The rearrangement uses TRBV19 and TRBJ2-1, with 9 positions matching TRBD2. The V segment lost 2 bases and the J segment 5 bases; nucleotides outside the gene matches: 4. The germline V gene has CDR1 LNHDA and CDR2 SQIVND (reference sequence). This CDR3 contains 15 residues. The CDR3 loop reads CASSIFSGSDNEQFF. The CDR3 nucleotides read TGTGCCAGTAGTATATTTAGCGGGAGTGACAATGAGCAGTTCTTC.

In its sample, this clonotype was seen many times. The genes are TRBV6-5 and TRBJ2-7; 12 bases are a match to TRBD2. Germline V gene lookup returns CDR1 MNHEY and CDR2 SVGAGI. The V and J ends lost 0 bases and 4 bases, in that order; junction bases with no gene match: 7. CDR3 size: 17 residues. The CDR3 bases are TGTGCCAGCAGTTACTCGAGCCGGACTAGCGGGATGTACGAGCAGTACTTC. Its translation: CASSYSSRTSGMYEQYF.

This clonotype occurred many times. The CDR3: CAIRGSGSTGELFF. CDR3 nucleotides: TGTGCCATCAGGGGTAGCGGAAGCACCGGGGAGCTGTTTTTT. The chain employs TRBV10-3 and TRBJ2-2, with D perhaps matching TRBD2 (6 bases). CDR3 length equals 14 residues. CDR1 ENHRY and CDR2 SYGVKD come from the germline V gene. Trimming stripped 6 bases from V and 4 bases from J, with 12 bases between.

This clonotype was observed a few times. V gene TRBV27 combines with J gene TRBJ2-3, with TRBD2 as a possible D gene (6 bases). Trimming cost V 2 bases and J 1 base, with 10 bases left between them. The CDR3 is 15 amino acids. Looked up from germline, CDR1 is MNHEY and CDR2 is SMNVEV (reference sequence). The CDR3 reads CASSLHSSGTDTQYF. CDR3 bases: TGTGCCAGCAGTTTACATTCTAGCGGCACAGATACGCAGTATTTT.

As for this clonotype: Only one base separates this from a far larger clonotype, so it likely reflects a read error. The CDR3, as DNA: TGTGCCAGCAATAGACAGACTAACTATGACTACACCTTC. It specifies CASNRQTNYDYTF. V usage is TRBV7-8 and J usage is TRBJ1-2; D is perhaps TRBD1 (5 bases). CDR1 and CDR2 (germline): SGHVS, FQNEAQ. The CDR3 consists of 13 residues.

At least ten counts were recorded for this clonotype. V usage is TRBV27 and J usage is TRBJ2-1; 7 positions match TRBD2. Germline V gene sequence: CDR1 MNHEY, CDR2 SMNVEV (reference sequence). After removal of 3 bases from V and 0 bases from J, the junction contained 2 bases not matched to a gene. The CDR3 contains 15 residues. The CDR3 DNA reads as TGTGCCAGCAGTTTCGGCGGGAGCTCCTACAATGAGCAGTTCTTC. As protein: CASSFGGSSYNEQFF.

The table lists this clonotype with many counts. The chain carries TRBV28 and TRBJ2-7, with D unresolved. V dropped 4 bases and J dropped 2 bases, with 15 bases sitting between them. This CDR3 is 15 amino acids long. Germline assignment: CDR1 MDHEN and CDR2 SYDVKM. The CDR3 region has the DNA TGTGCCAGCAGTTCTCGGCTAGTAATTCCCTACGAGCAGTACTTC. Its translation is CASSSRLVIPYEQYF.

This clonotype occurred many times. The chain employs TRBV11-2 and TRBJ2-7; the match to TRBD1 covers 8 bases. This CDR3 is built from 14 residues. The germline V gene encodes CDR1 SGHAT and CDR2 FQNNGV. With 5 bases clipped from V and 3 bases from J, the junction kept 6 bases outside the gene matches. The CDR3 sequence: CASSPPGQDYEQYF. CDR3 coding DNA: TGTGCCAGCAGCCCGCCGGGACAGGACTACGAGCAGTACTTC.

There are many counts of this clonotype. The CDR3 loop reads CASSLVESSYEQYF. The CDR3 DNA reads TGTGCCAGCAGCTTAGTGGAAAGCTCCTACGAGCAGTACTTC. The rearrangement links TRBV7-9 to TRBJ2-7; no clear D gene. This CDR3 is built from 14 residues. Germline V gives CDR1 SEHNR, CDR2 FQNEAQ (reference sequence). Between the trimmed V and J ends, which lost 1 base and 0 bases, there was a span of 7 bases.

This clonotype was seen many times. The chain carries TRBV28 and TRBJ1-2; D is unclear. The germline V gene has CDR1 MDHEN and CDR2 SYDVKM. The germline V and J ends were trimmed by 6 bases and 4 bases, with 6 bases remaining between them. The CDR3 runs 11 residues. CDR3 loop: CASSSFYGYTF. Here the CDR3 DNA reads TGTGCCAGCAGCTCTTTCTATGGCTACACCTTC.

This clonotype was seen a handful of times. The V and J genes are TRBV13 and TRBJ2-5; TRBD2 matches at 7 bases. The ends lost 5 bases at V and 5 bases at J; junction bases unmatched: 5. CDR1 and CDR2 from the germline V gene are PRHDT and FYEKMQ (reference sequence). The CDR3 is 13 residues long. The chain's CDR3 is CASSTPSGETQYF. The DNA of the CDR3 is TGTGCCAGCAGCACCCCTAGCGGCGAGACCCAGTACTTC.